This TCR beta chain emerged from a study of read filtering for tumor transcriptome and immune sequencing. Looking at the study overall: Revised staging placed eight or nine patients in R-ISS I, about 15 in II, six or seven in III.

Molecular barcoded adaptors covering alpha/delta and beta/gamma chains were used on about 390 ng RNA. TCRdb re-analysed the reads in MiXCR, keeping a single row per CDR3 protein. The sample records some 46,000 distinct CDR3 sequences, about 12% being singletons. Only a few counts were recorded for this clonotype. The V and J ends lost 3 bases and 3 bases respectively, with 9 bases between them. The CDR3 totals 14 residues. Germline assignment: CDR1 MNHEY and CDR2 SMNVEV (reference sequence). The sequence derives from a donor over 35 with multiple myeloma. V is TRBV27 and J is TRBJ1-5; no clear D gene. Specimen: a population of CD138-negative cells sorted from bone marrow. CDR3 DNA: TGTGCCAGCAGTTTGAAGGGAGACAATCAGCCCCAGCATTTT. Translating gives CASSLKGDNQPQHF.